The 11 T cell receptor beta chains given below trace back to one sample, sequenced in a study of blood T cell repertoires in COVID-19 (dated by TCRdb to 2019 to 2021). Library creation used the immunoSEQ multiplex PCR assay. This is the immuneACCESS table as TCRdb keeps it, with only in-frame sequences that have V and J called. A part of the clones is gone; compared with another copy, unresolved V genes explain less than half, and the rest is unexplained. The sample profile shows over 150,000 clones; about 81% of them were found once. The top ten hold 3.2% of the sample. The sequenced sample was PBMCs or T cells enriched from blood (not recorded which). Receptors originate from a woman younger than 45 who had recovered from COVID-19.

This rearrangement joins TRBV2 to TRBJ2-3; maybe TRBD2 (5 bases). Germline values: CDR1 SNHLY, CDR2 FYNNEI. Trimming cost V 8 bases and J 0 bases, with 12 bases left between them. The CDR3 has 14 residues. Written as DNA, the CDR3 is TGTGCCAGCCGACCGGGGAGCAGCACAGATACGCAGTATTTT. As protein: CASRPGSSTDTQYF.

This rearrangement joins TRBV19 to TRBJ1-1, with D hard to call. The CDR3 consists of 15 residues. V lost 3 bases and J 3 bases, leaving 14 bases between the germline ends. Per the germline V gene, CDR1 is LNHDA and CDR2 is SQIVND (reference sequence). The CDR3 DNA follows: TGTGCCAGTAGTATCTACTCAACTAGGGACACTGAAGCTTTCTTT. Residues: CASSIYSTRDTEAFF.

The V gene is TRBV27, the J gene TRBJ1-2; tentatively, D is TRBD1 (6 bases). CDR3 length equals 17 residues. Germline V gene lookup returns CDR1 MNHEY and CDR2 SMNVEV (reference sequence). V gave up 2 bases and J gave up 4 bases, with 20 bases separating them. This CDR3 is CASSLTSGALNIYGYTF. In DNA form, the CDR3 reads TGTGCCAGCAGTTTAACGTCAGGGGCGTTGAATATCTATGGCTACACCTTC.

The V and J genes are TRBV2 and TRBJ1-2; D might be TRBD1 (5 bases). The V gene's germline CDR1 is SNHLY and CDR2 FYNNEI. The length of the CDR3 is 15 residues. Trimming cost V 5 bases and J 4 bases, with 17 bases left between them. The CDR3 protein is CASSRTTRVGYGYTF. CDR3 DNA sequence: TGTGCCAGCAGTAGGACCACCAGGGTCGGCTATGGCTACACCTTC.

V usage is TRBV27 and J usage is TRBJ2-6; 9 bases align to TRBD1. This CDR3 has 16 amino acids. Per germline, CDR1 MNHEY and CDR2 SMNVEV (reference sequence). Germline trimming cut 5 bases from V and 4 bases from J; bases unmatched to any gene: 6. CDR3 sequence: CASSRGTGRGANVLTF. The CDR3 nucleotides are TGTGCCAGCAGTCGAGGGACAGGGCGCGGGGCCAACGTCCTGACTTTC.

This chain links TRBV9 with TRBJ2-1; D is possibly TRBD1 (6 bases). Germline V gene lookup returns CDR1 SGDLS and CDR2 YYNGEE. The length of the CDR3 is 21 residues. Trimming shortened V by 2 bases and J by 4 bases, and 31 bases separated the two germline ends. CDR3 in DNA: TGTGCCAGCAGCGTGTACCCCAGCCTCGAAGGGACACGAGATTGGTACAATGAGCAGTTCTTC. Amino acids: CASSVYPSLEGTRDWYNEQFF.

The chain uses TRBV7-3 and TRBJ1-2, with D possibly matching TRBD1 (6 bases). The CDR3 runs 13 residues. V lost 6 bases, J lost 2 bases, and 10 bases lay in between. Germline CDR1 is SGHTA and CDR2 is FQGTGA. CDR3 residues: CASSPDSNYGYTF. The DNA for the CDR3 is TGTGCCAGCAGTCCGGACAGCAACTATGGCTACACCTTC.

This sequence joins TRBV28 and TRBJ2-1, with 14 bases matching TRBD2. This CDR3 spans 15 amino acids. J gave up 11 bases and V 5 bases, and 8 bases lay outside the gene matches. Germline CDR1 MDHEN, CDR2 SYDVKM. CDR3 in DNA: TGTGCCAGCAGTCCGGGGACTAGCGGGAGAAAGAAGCAGTTCTTC. It encodes CASSPGTSGRKKQFF. The complete variable domain, with remaining parts taken from reference TRBV28 and TRBJ2-1, reads DVKVTQSSRYLVKRTGEKVFLECVQDMDHENMFWYRQDPGLGLRLIYFSYDVKMKEKGDIPEGYSVSREKKERFSLILESASTNQTSMYLCASSPGTSGRKKQFFGPGTRLTVL.

This clone was counted at least ten times. The chain is built from TRBV7-3 and TRBJ2-7, with a possible D match to TRBD1 (6 bases). There are 13 residues in the CDR3. Germline CDR1 SGHTA, CDR2 FQGTGA. Trimming cost V 5 bases and J 0 bases, with 8 bases left between them. The CDR3 here is CASSLDSSYEQYF. CDR3 DNA: TGTGCCAGCAGCCTGGACAGCTCCTACGAGCAGTACTTC.

V is TRBV7-9 and J is TRBJ2-5, with 8 bases that match TRBD1. The germline gives CDR1 SEHNR, CDR2 FQNEAQ (reference sequence). The CDR3 consists of 14 residues. Trimming at V came to 5 bases and at J to 5 bases, leaving 7 bases not matched to a gene. CDR3 DNA sequence: TGTGCCAGCAGCACGAGACAGGGGTTGGAGACCCAGTACTTC. Encoded protein: CASSTRQGLETQYF.

The CDR3: CASSLAGTSGRADTQYF. The CDR3 nucleotides are TGCGCCAGCAGCTTGGCCGGGACTAGCGGGAGGGCAGATACGCAGTATTTT. The V gene is TRBV5-1, the J gene TRBJ2-3, with 16 bases matching TRBD2. The CDR3 sequence is 17 residues long. CDR1 is SGHRS and CDR2 is YFSETQ in the germline V gene. V lost 0 bases, J lost 4 bases, and 2 bases stayed unmatched.